The clone carrying this T cell receptor beta chain showed up just a few times. What it recognizes is unknown. The investigators reverse transcribed all of the isolated RNA, so they sequenced expressed TCRB transcripts. TCRdb's table, derived via immunoSEQ multiplex PCR, lists solely in-frame clones and lacks some. The table shows around 330,000 clones, with approximately 9.9% occurring only once. V was pared by 5 bases and J by 2 bases, with 11 bases of the junction left unmatched. Germline assignment: CDR1 SEHNR and CDR2 FQNEAQ (reference sequence). The CDR3 runs 18 residues. The data were obtained in a study of beta chain features in type 1 diabetes. Study observations and caveats: A moderate, significant TCRB CDR3 shortening appeared in type 1 diabetes across four CD4+ subsets. A potential PCR bias toward shorter templates would be equal in patient and control samples. Cells with high TCR expression could be over-represented by cDNA sequencing.

This sequence joins TRBV7-9 and TRBJ2-2; TRBD2 aligns across 10 bases. Specimen: naive CD4+ T cells from blood. The sequence was obtained from a woman aged 25 to 39 in good health. The CDR3, as DNA: TGTGCCAGCAGCCCCCAAGTAACTAGCGGGGCTAACACCGGGGAGCTGTTTTTT. Residues: CASSPQVTSGANTGELFF.